This T cell receptor (beta chain) was sequenced in a study of cytomegalovirus exposure and HLA in healthy donors. Points from the study as a whole: Looking again later, the authors saw that most CMV-associated TCR beta chains seemed HLA-restricted.

Looked up from germline, CDR1 is ENHRY and CDR2 is SYGVKD. Trimming cost V 10 bases and J 1 base, with 13 bases left between them. The CDR3 consists of 13 residues. This clone has only a few counts. The target antigen is unknown. Researchers ran the PCR with 60 Vbeta and 13 Jbeta primers. Measured with immunoSEQ multiplex PCR; TCRdb has only the in-frame clones, and not every one. Altogether 120,000 or so clones are present, 80% being singletons, with the ten largest covering around 8%. The sample was PBMCs. The source of this sequence is a female donor in good health and CMV-seropositive. V gene TRBV10-3 combines with J gene TRBJ1-1; D unclear. CDR3 region: CATTRSGNTEAFF. The CDR3 DNA follows: TGTGCCACCACAAGGTCGGGGAACACTGAAGCTTTCTTT.